These T cell receptor beta chains were read from a single sample in a study of cytomegalovirus exposure and HLA in healthy donors. This table comes from immunoSEQ multiplex PCR, and its TCRdb copy is limited to in-frame clones, with some not included. The sample records approximately 110,000 clones, 50% to 65% being singletons. The sequenced sample was PBMCs. These TCRs come from a man aged 25 to 40 in good health and CMV-seropositive. Both conserved end residues are part of each CDR3. A D gene is named only where the DNA matches it firmly. Expanded clones are given a class, and other clones once, few, many or no size at all.

V,size,J,D,CDR3,DNA
TRBV5-8,few,TRBJ2-7,NA,CASSLGWSSVSYEQYF,TGTGCCAGCAGCTTGGGTTGGTCTAGCGTATCCTACGAGCAGTACTTC
TRBV5-6,few,TRBJ2-5,NA,CASSLVRGGQTQYF,TGTGCCAGCAGCTTGGTGCGGGGAGGACAGACCCAGTACTTC
TRBV29-1,NA,TRBJ2-2,NA,CSVEARGTGELFF,TGCAGCGTTGAAGCCCGGGGCACCGGGGAGCTGTTTTTT
TRBV6-5,NA,TRBJ1-1,NA,CASIRNRDTEAFF,TGTGCCAGCATCAGAAATCGGGACACTGAAGCTTTCTTT
TRBV11-2,NA,TRBJ2-2,NA,CASSPGLHGELFF,TGTGCCAGCAGCCCGGGACTTCACGGGGAGCTGTTTTTT
TRBV4-2,NA,TRBJ2-2,NA,CASSQAGLLGGELFF,TGTGCCAGCAGCCAAGCGGGACTCCTTGGCGGGGAGCTGTTTTTT
TRBV5-1,NA,TRBJ1-3,NA,CASSLEGGNTIYF,TGCGCCAGCAGCCTAGAGGGTGGAAACACCATATATTTT
TRBV21-1,NA,TRBJ2-3,NA,CASSNRNIAPTGRPTDTQYF,TGTGCCAGCAGCAACCGGAACATCGCCCCGACAGGAAGGCCCACAGATACGCAGTATTTT
TRBV9,NA,TRBJ2-2,TRBD1,CASSARDRGPFLNTGELFF,TGTGCCAGCAGCGCCCGGGACAGGGGTCCGTTTTTGAACACCGGGGAGCTGTTTTTT
TRBV5-1,NA,TRBJ2-3,NA,CASSADWYSTDTQYF,TGCGCCAGCAGCGCGGACTGGTATAGCACAGATACGCAGTATTTT
TRBV5-1,NA,TRBJ2-7,NA,CASSDSRSSYEQYF,TGCGCCAGCAGTGATTCAAGGAGCTCCTACGAGCAGTACTTC
TRBV4-2,NA,TRBJ1-4,TRBD1,CASSQEVGQGFYEKLFF,TGTGCCAGCAGCCAAGAAGTGGGACAGGGGTTTTATGAAAAACTGTTTTTT
TRBV27,NA,TRBJ2-1,NA,CASSSRTDYNEQFF,TGTGCCAGCAGCTCTCGGACAGACTACAATGAGCAGTTCTTC
TRBV9,NA,TRBJ2-1,NA,CASSVLSRATYNEQFF,TGTGCCAGCAGCGTATTGTCGCGAGCAACCTACAATGAGCAGTTCTTC
TRBV7-2,few,TRBJ1-4,NA,CASSLARGTNEKLFF,TGTGCCAGCAGCTTAGCGCGGGGAACTAATGAAAAACTGTTTTTT
TRBV5-4,NA,TRBJ2-1,NA,CASSLDSNEQFF,TGTGCCAGCAGCTTGGACAGCAATGAGCAGTTCTTC
TRBV6-1,NA,TRBJ2-5,NA,CASSEARGAVETQYF,TGTGCCAGCAGTGAAGCTCGGGGGGCCGTTGAGACCCAGTACTTC
TRBV11-3,few,TRBJ2-1,NA,CASSLGGAYNEQFF,TGTGCCAGCAGCTTGGGCGGGGCATACAATGAGCAGTTCTTC
TRBV12-2,NA,TRBJ2-7,NA,CASRPSYEQYF,TGTGCAAGTCGCCCCTCCTACGAGCAGTACTTC
TRBV13,NA,TRBJ2-3,NA,CASSSRDTGSRYTQYF,TGTGCCAGCAGCTCCCGGGACACGGGGAGTAGATATACGCAGTATTTT
TRBV10-1,NA,TRBJ2-7,NA,CASSESMGGRQYF,TGCGCCAGCAGTGAGTCGATGGGGGGGCGGCAGTACTTC
TRBV6-1,NA,TRBJ2-2,NA,CASSAIGEMELFF,TGTGCCAGCAGTGCCATCGGGGAAATGGAGCTGTTTTTT
TRBV18,NA,TRBJ2-7,NA,CASSPKLSSYEQYF,TGTGCCAGCTCACCAAAGCTTAGCTCCTACGAGCAGTACTTC
TRBV4-1,NA,TRBJ1-5,TRBD1,CASSFTSGQGAFQPQHF,TGCGCCAGCAGCTTTACTTCGGGACAGGGTGCGTTCCAGCCCCAGCATTTT
TRBV16,NA,TRBJ2-1,TRBD2,CASSSGRGYNEQFF,TGTGCCAGCAGCAGTGGGAGGGGCTACAATGAGCAGTTCTTC
TRBV27,NA,TRBJ1-2,NA,CASSPGGYGYTF,TGTGCCAGCAGCCCCGGAGGCTATGGCTACACCTTC
TRBV4-2,NA,TRBJ2-5,TRBD1,CASSHSQGAQETQYF,TGTGCCAGCAGCCACTCCCAGGGGGCCCAAGAGACCCAGTACTTC
TRBV7-2,NA,TRBJ1-6,TRBD1,CASSLGQSYSPLHF,TGTGCCAGCAGCCTGGGACAGTCTTATTCACCCCTCCACTTT
TRBV19,once,TRBJ2-5,TRBD1,CASSKRTGQETQYF,TGTGCCAGTAGTAAAAGGACAGGCCAAGAGACCCAGTACTTC
TRBV4-1,few,TRBJ2-7,NA,CASSQVTRGYEQYF,TGCGCCAGCAGCCAAGTCACCAGGGGATACGAGCAGTACTTC
TRBV5-1,NA,TRBJ2-5,TRBD2,CASSLLAGETQYF,TGCGCCAGCAGCTTGTTAGCGGGGGAGACCCAGTACTTC
TRBV6-1,few,TRBJ1-1,NA,CASTLGVNTEAFF,TGTGCCAGCACCCTAGGAGTGAACACTGAAGCTTTCTTT
TRBV5-6,NA,TRBJ1-4,NA,CASSSGLKKLFF,TGTGCCAGCAGCTCGGGACTTAAAAAACTGTTTTTT
TRBV30,NA,TRBJ2-7,TRBD1,CAWSSTGGFHEQYF,TGTGCCTGGAGTTCCACAGGGGGCTTCCACGAGCAGTACTTC
TRBV5-1,few,TRBJ1-1,TRBD1,CASSARDSLYMNTEAFF,TGCGCCAGCAGCGCGCGGGACAGTTTGTACATGAACACTGAAGCTTTCTTT
TRBV30,few,TRBJ1-4,NA,CAWSVLAGEKLFF,TGTGCCTGGAGTGTACTAGCCGGTGAAAAACTGTTTTTT
TRBV7-9,NA,TRBJ2-7,NA,CASSLDRGEQYF,TGTGCCAGCAGCTTAGATAGAGGCGAGCAGTACTTC
TRBV15,NA,TRBJ2-2,TRBD2,CATSKRLAGDTGELFF,TGTGCCACCAGCAAAAGACTAGCGGGGGATACCGGGGAGCTGTTTTTT
TRBV6-5,NA,TRBJ1-1,TRBD1,CASSSGQENTEAFF,TGTGCCAGCAGTTCCGGACAGGAGAACACTGAAGCTTTCTTT
TRBV5-1,NA,TRBJ1-3,NA,CASSLGHPGNTIYF,TGCGCCAGCAGCTTGGGGCACCCTGGAAACACCATATATTTT
TRBV4-2,NA,TRBJ1-2,NA,CASSPDRTNYGYTF,TGTGCCAGCAGCCCCGACAGAACTAACTATGGCTACACCTTC
TRBV27,NA,TRBJ1-1,NA,CASSDSYMNTEAFF,TGTGCCAGCAGTGACAGCTACATGAACACTGAAGCTTTCTTT
TRBV4-1,NA,TRBJ2-7,TRBD1,CASSQPYRGRRDEQYF,TGCGCCAGCAGCCAGCCCTACAGGGGTCGTCGAGACGAGCAGTACTTC
TRBV27,NA,TRBJ1-6,TRBD1,CASSQPQGASPLHF,TGTGCCAGCAGTCAACCCCAGGGGGCCTCACCCCTCCACTTT
TRBV2,NA,TRBJ2-5,TRBD1,CASSETIGRGQSQETQYF,TGTGCCAGCAGTGAAACCATTGGCCGGGGACAGAGCCAAGAGACCCAGTACTTC
TRBV5-3,NA,TRBJ1-2,NA,CARSCPIGTPSGNYGYTF,TGTGCCAGAAGTTGTCCAATTGGGACACCCTCAGGGAACTATGGCTACACCTTC
TRBV6-5,NA,TRBJ1-2,TRBD1,CASSPGTGYGYTF,TGTGCCAGCAGTCCCGGGACAGGCTATGGCTACACCTTC
TRBV5-4,once,TRBJ2-7,NA,CASSLGGPNEQYF,TGTGCCAGCAGCTTGGGCGGCCCTAACGAGCAGTACTTC
TRBV9,NA,TRBJ2-2,TRBD2,CASSVQGGTGELFF,TGTGCCAGCAGCGTCCAGGGAGGGACCGGGGAGCTGTTTTTT
TRBV6-6,NA,TRBJ1-2,TRBD1,CASSYGQGADGTF,TGTGCCAGCAGTTACGGTCAGGGGGCTGACGGCACCTTC
TRBV28,NA,TRBJ1-2,NA,CASSHTGNYGYTF,TGTGCCAGCAGTCATACAGGGAACTATGGCTACACCTTC
TRBV4-2,NA,TRBJ1-2,NA,CASSQADYGYTF,TGTGCCAGCAGCCAAGCAGATTATGGCTACACCTTC
TRBV2,few,TRBJ1-2,NA,CASSPDTRYTF,TGTGCCAGCAGTCCGGACACACGATACACCTTC
TRBV5-5,NA,TRBJ1-4,NA,CASSLYPSEKLFF,TGTGCCAGCAGCTTGTATCCGAGCGAAAAACTGTTTTTT
TRBV5-1,NA,TRBJ2-5,TRBD1,CASSGTGTETQYF,TGCGCCAGCAGCGGGACAGGGACAGAGACCCAGTACTTC
TRBV6-1,few,TRBJ1-1,NA,CASTPRDTEAFF,TGTGCCAGCACTCCCCGGGACACTGAAGCTTTCTTT
TRBV7-8,once,TRBJ2-7,NA,CASSLPGRGTYEQYF,TGTGCCAGCAGCCTGCCCGGACGGGGGACCTACGAGCAGTACTTC
TRBV2,NA,TRBJ2-7,TRBD1,CASLRGQGYEQYF,TGTGCCAGCCTGAGGGGGCAGGGCTACGAGCAGTACTTC